The source of this T cell receptor (beta chain) is a study of CD8 T cells in Susac syndrome. V dropped 2 bases and J dropped 5; count of bases not matched to a gene: 0. Germline V gene lookup returns CDR1 MNHEY and CDR2 SMNVEV (reference sequence). The length of the CDR3 is 13 residues. This clonotype was counted between two and nine times. Its specificity is not known. RNA amounts of about 0.5 to 1 ug underwent reverse transcription with random hexamers. TCRdb itself ran the immunoSEQ multiplex PCR reads through MiXCR, one entry per CDR3 protein. The top ten hold about 0.4% of the sample, which has approximately 68,000 distinct CDR3 sequences, roughly 95% seen once. Overall study findings and caveats: The study recognized that the number of individuals in its TCR sequencing and HLA analysis was relatively small.

Treatment-naive patients with stable or active relapsing-remitting disease served as multiple sclerosis controls. Purification of the CD8+ and CD4+ T cells relied on negative isolation, and TEMRA cells underwent FACS enrichment. The TCR originated in a human donor with multiple sclerosis. Sequenced sample: CD8+ T cells from PBMCs. The rearrangement joins TRBV27 to TRBJ1-2; 9 bases match TRBD1. The CDR3 DNA is TGTGCCAGCAGTTTAGGGACAGGGTATGGCTACACCTTC. Protein product: CASSLGTGYGYTF.